The T cell receptor beta chain described here comes from a study of CD8 T cells in ankylosing spondylitis. This clonotype was seen many times. Germline lookup yields CDR1 SGHTA and CDR2 FQGNSA. J was trimmed by 5 bases and V by 5 bases; bases with no gene match: 1. The CDR3 runs to 13 residues. The authors made TCR beta libraries by quantitative 5'-RACE with molecular barcodes. TCRdb reanalysed the 5' RACE reads using MiXCR and keeps one entry per CDR3 protein. The sample records under 300,000 distinct CDR3 sequences, 8.6% being singletons. This chain connects TRBV7-2 to TRBJ2-2; TRBD1 matches at 8 bases. Input material: blood, either unsorted or a sorted T cell fraction (not recorded which). This sequence was found in a male donor with ankylosing spondylitis or in good health (not recorded which). The DNA for the CDR3 is TGTGCCAGCAGCCGGACAGGGACCGGGGAGCTGTTTTTT. It codes for CASSRTGTGELFF.